Below, 14 T cell receptor beta chains from the same sample are listed, as sequenced in a study of CD8 T cells in Susac syndrome. An amount of RNA that ranged from about 0.45 to 1 ug was reverse transcribed with random hexamers. TCRdb called the immunoSEQ multiplex PCR reads again in MiXCR, with one record for every CDR3 protein. The sample yields 65,000 to 85,000 distinct CDR3 sequences, over 85% seen once. Sequenced input: CD8+ T cells from PBMCs. These receptors were taken from a human donor with Susac syndrome.

V and J are TRBV5-4 and TRBJ2-6; the match to TRBD1 covers 8 bases. This CDR3 region has 17 residues. Germline V lookup: CDR1 SGHNT, CDR2 YYREEE (reference sequence). V lost 3 bases, J lost 4 bases, and 9 bases stayed unmatched. DNA of the CDR3: TGTGCCAGCAGCTCTCAGGGGGCGCTAATCGGGGCCAACGTCCTGACTTTC. It translates to CASSSQGALIGANVLTF.

The chain joins TRBV5-4 to TRBJ1-6; the D gene is possibly TRBD1 (6 bases). Germline loops: CDR1 SGHNT, CDR2 YYREEE (reference sequence). V lost 1 base, J lost 6 bases, and 11 bases lay in between. This CDR3 spans 15 amino acids. The DNA for the CDR3 is TGTGCCAGCAGCTTGCCTACAGGGCGTAATTCACCCCTCCACTTT. It encodes CASSLPTGRNSPLHF.

The V and J genes are TRBV29-1 and TRBJ2-3; D may be TRBD1 or TRBD2 (5 bases each). Germline V lookup: CDR1 SQVTM, CDR2 ANQGSEA. Trimming left V 6 bases short and J 3 bases short, with 13 bases between. The CDR3 is 13 amino acids. DNA of the CDR3: TGCAGCGTGGGGGATGGGCCGACAGATACGCAGTATTTT. Encoded protein: CSVGDGPTDTQYF.

The chain is built from TRBV7-2 and TRBJ2-7; D remains ambiguous. Trimming pared 5 bases from V and 0 bases from J, leaving 14 bases between. Germline-derived CDR1 and CDR2 are SGHTA and FQGNSA. This CDR3 spans 15 amino acids. The CDR3 region has the DNA TGTGCCAGCAGCCCGCCCCCCACGAGCTCCTACGAGCAGTACTTC. Its translation: CASSPPPTSSYEQYF.

This clonotype was observed a handful of times. V gene TRBV20-1 combines with J gene TRBJ2-7; D uncertain. Trimming pared 0 bases from V and 3 bases from J, leaving 9 bases between. The CDR3 loop spans 13 amino acids. The germline V gene has CDR1 DFQATT and CDR2 SNEGSKA (reference sequence). CDR3 in amino acids: CSARDSPVYEQYF. The CDR3 DNA reads TGCAGTGCTAGAGATTCGCCGGTCTACGAGCAGTACTTC.

In its sample, this clonotype was seen once. The rearrangement links TRBV19 to TRBJ2-1, with 11 positions matching TRBD1. Germline V gene lookup returns CDR1 LNHDA and CDR2 SQIVND (reference sequence). This CDR3 region has 16 residues. Germline trimming cut 5 bases from V and 2 bases from J; bases unmatched to any gene: 5. In DNA, the CDR3 is TGTGCCAGTAGTTCCGGACAGGGGGCAACCTACAATGAGCAGTTCTTC. This encodes CASSSGQGATYNEQFF.

This clonotype was seen a single time. V is TRBV25-1 and J is TRBJ2-3; a possible D gene is TRBD1 (6 bases). Trimming cost V 5 bases and J 4 bases, with 16 bases left between them. There are 15 residues in the CDR3. The germline V gene encodes CDR1 MGHDK and CDR2 SYGVNS. This CDR3 reads CASSKSVGAADTQYF. CDR3 coding DNA: TGTGCCAGCAGTAAATCGGTGGGGGCTGCAGATACGCAGTATTTT. The full variable domain, rest sourced from reference TRBV25-1 and TRBJ2-3, is EADIYQTPRYLVIGTGKKITLECSQTMGHDKMYWYQQDPGMELHLIHYSYGVNSTEKGDLSSESTVSRIRTEHFPLTLESARPSHTSQYLCASSKSVGAADTQYFGPGTRLTVL.

The chain links TRBV27 to TRBJ2-1, with 7 positions matching TRBD1. This CDR3 is built from 16 residues. Germline trimming cut 8 bases from V and 5 bases from J; bases unmatched to any gene: 15. Germline V gene data show CDR1 as MNHEY and CDR2 as SMNVEV (reference sequence). The DNA for the CDR3 is TGTGCCAGCGATTTCTCAGGGACAGCACTACACAATGAGCAGTTCTTC. Residues: CASDFSGTALHNEQFF.

In nucleotides, the CDR3 is TGTGCCAGCACCTGGGGGAAGGGCTTGGGCACTGAAGCTTTCTTT. Its protein is CASTWGKGLGTEAFF. The chain uses TRBV2 and TRBJ1-1; possible D gene TRBD1, 5 bases. The CDR3 consists of 15 residues. Germline values: CDR1 SNHLY, CDR2 FYNNEI. Between the trimmed V and J ends, which lost 7 bases and 4 bases, there was a span of 19 bases.

The genes are TRBV25-1 and TRBJ2-1; D not resolved. The CDR3 consists of 12 residues. CDR1 MGHDK and CDR2 SYGVNS come from the germline V gene. V was trimmed by 0 bases and J by 9 bases, leaving 6 bases between them. Here the CDR3 DNA reads TGTGCCAGCAGTGAATATTCGTTTGAGCAGTTCTTC. Translated, it gives CASSEYSFEQFF.

This clonotype showed up just a few times. This chain connects TRBV18 to TRBJ2-1; D gene ambiguous. This CDR3 spans 14 amino acids. V shed 3 bases and J shed 0 bases, with 6 bases lying between them. The germline gives CDR1 KGHSH, CDR2 LQKENI. The CDR3 here is CASSPGSSYNEQFF. The CDR3 bases are TGTGCCAGCTCACCTGGCAGCTCCTACAATGAGCAGTTCTTC.

This clonotype has only one observation. This chain links TRBV27 with TRBJ2-7; no clear D gene. CDR1 and CDR2 from the germline V gene are MNHEY and SMNVEV (reference sequence). The CDR3 loop spans 11 amino acids. V was pared by 3 bases and J by 6 bases, with 6 bases between. Here the CDR3 DNA reads TGTGCCAGCAGTTTCGCAGGCGAGCAGTACTTC. Translation: CASSFAGEQYF.

The chain links TRBV20-1 to TRBJ2-7; D is tentatively TRBD1 or TRBD2 (6 bases each). The CDR3 runs 15 residues. Germline CDR1 reads DFQATT; CDR2 reads SNEGSKA (reference sequence). Trimming cost V 1 base and J 1 base, with 14 bases left between them. Written as DNA, the CDR3 is TGCAGTGCTAGAGTGGAGGGGGGATATTCCTACGAGCAGTACTTC. Amino acids: CSARVEGGYSYEQYF.

This chain joins TRBV12-5 and TRBJ2-2, with TRBD1 as a possible D gene (5 bases). The length of the CDR3 is 15 residues. The germline gives CDR1 LGHNT, CDR2 FRNRAP. Trimming removed 4 bases at V and 5 bases at J, with 14 bases between. The CDR3 sequence: CASGSQGYRTGELFF. The DNA for the CDR3 is TGTGCTAGTGGTTCTCAGGGCTATAGGACCGGGGAGCTGTTTTTT.